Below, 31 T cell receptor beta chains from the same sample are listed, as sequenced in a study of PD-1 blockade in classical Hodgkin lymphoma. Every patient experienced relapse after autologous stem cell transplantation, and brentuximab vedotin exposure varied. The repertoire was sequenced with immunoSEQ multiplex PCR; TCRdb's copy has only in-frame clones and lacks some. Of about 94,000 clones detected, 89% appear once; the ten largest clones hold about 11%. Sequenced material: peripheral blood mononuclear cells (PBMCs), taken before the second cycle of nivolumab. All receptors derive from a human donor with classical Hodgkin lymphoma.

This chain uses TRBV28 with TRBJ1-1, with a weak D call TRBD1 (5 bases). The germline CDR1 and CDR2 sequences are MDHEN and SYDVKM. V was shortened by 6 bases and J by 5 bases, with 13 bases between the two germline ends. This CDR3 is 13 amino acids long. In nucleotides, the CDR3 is TGTGCCAGCAGGCCAGGGAGAGAAACTGAAGCTTTCTTT. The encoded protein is CASRPGRETEAFF.

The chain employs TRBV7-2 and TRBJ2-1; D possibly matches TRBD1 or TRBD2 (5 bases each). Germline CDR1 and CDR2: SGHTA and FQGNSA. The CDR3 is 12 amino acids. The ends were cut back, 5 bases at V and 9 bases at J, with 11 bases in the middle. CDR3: CASSQRGGEQFF. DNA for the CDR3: TGTGCCAGCAGCCAACGGGGCGGTGAGCAGTTCTTC.

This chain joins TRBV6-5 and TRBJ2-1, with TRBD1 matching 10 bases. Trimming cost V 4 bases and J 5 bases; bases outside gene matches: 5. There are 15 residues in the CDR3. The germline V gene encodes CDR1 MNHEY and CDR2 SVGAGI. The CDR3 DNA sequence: TGTGCCAGCAGTTTGCGACAGGGGGCTGACAATGAGCAGTTCTTC. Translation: CASSLRQGADNEQFF.

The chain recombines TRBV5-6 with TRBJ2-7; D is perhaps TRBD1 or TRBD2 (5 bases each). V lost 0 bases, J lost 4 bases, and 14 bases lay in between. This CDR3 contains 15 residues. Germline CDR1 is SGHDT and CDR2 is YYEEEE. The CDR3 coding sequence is TGTGCCAGCAGCTTGGTGAGGGGATCGCAGTACGAGCAGTACTTC. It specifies CASSLVRGSQYEQYF.

The CDR3 DNA reads TGTGCCAGCTCACCGGCAGGGGGGACCACTGAAGCTTTCTTT. Amino acids: CASSPAGGTTEAFF. V gene TRBV18 combines with J gene TRBJ1-1, with 7 positions matching TRBD1. This CDR3 is built from 14 residues. V lost 3 bases to trimming and J lost 4 bases; unmatched junction nucleotides: 5. Looked up from germline, CDR1 is KGHSH and CDR2 is LQKENI.

The CDR3, as DNA: TGTGCCAGCAGTGACTCGACAGGGGGCGGTTCACCCCTCCACTTT. Its translation is CASSDSTGGGSPLHF. The chain employs TRBV6-4 and TRBJ1-6, with 10 bases matching TRBD1. With 0 bases clipped from V and 9 bases from J, the junction kept 2 bases outside the gene matches. CDR1 and CDR2 (germline): MRHNA, SNTAGT. This CDR3 contains 15 residues.

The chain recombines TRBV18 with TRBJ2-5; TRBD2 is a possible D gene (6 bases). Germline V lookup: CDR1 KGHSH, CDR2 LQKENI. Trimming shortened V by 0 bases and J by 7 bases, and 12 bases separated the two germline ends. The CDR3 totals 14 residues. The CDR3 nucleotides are TGTGCCAGCTCACCACCTCCCCGGGGGATGACCCAGTACTTC. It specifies CASSPPPRGMTQYF.

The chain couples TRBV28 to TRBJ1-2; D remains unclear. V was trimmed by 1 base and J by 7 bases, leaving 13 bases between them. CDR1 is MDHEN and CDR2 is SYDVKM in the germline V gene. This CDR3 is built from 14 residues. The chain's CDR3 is CASSLFAQAGGYTF. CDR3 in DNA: TGTGCCAGCAGTTTATTTGCCCAGGCGGGTGGCTACACCTTC.

The CDR3 bases are TGTGCCAGCCATCAAGACCTAGCGCACCATGGAGATGGGGAGCAGTTCTTC. Amino acid sequence: CASHQDLAHHGDGEQFF. This chain uses TRBV28 with TRBJ2-1, with D possibly being TRBD2 (6 bases). This CDR3 is 17 amino acids long. CDR1 and CDR2 from the germline V gene are MDHEN and SYDVKM. Trimming removed 8 bases from V and 10 bases from J, with 30 bases in between.

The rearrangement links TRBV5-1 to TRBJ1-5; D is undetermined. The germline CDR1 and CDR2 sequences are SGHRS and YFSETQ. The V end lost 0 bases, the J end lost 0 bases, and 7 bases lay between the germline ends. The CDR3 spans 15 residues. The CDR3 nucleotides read TGCGCCAGCAGCTTGGCGGGGATTAGCAATCAGCCCCAGCATTTT. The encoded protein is CASSLAGISNQPQHF.

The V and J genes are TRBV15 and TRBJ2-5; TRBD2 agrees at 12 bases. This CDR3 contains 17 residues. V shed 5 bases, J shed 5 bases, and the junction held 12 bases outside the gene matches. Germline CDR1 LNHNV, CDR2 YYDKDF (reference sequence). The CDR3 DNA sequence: TGTGCCACCAGCTCCCCGACTAGCGGGAGATCAAGGGAGACCCAGTACTTC. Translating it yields CATSSPTSGRSRETQYF.

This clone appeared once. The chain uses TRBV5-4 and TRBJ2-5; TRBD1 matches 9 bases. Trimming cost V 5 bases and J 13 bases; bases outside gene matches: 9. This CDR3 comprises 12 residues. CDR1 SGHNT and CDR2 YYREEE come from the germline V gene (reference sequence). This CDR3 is CASRSTGGWWYF. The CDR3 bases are TGTGCCAGCAGATCAACAGGGGGCTGGTGGTACTTC.

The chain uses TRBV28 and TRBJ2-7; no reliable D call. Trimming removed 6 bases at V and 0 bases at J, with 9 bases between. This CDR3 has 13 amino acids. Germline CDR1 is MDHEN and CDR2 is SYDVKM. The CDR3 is CASSPTVSYEQYF. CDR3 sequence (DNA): TGTGCCAGCAGCCCTACCGTCTCCTACGAGCAGTACTTC.

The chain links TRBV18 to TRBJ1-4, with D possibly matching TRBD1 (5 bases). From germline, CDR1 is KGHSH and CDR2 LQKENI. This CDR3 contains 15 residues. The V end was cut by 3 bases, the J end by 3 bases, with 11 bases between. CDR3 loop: CASSPLGTSNEKLFF. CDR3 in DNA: TGTGCCAGCTCACCTTTAGGGACTTCTAATGAAAAACTGTTTTTT.

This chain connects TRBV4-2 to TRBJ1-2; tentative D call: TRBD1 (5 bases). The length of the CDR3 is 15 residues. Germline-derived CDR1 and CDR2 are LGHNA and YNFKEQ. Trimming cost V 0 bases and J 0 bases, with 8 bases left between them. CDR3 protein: CASSQEGRANYGYTF. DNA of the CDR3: TGTGCCAGCAGCCAAGAAGGCAGGGCTAACTATGGCTACACCTTC.

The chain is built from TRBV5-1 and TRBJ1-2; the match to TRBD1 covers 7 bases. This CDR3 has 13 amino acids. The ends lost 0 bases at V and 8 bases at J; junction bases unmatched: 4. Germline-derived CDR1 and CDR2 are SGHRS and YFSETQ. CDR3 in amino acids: CASSLERGQGYTF. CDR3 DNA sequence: TGCGCCAGCAGCTTGGAAAGGGGGCAAGGCTACACCTTC. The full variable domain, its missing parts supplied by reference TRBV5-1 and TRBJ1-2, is KAGVTQTPRYLIKTRGQQVTLSCSPISGHRSVSWYQQTPGQGLQFLFEYFSETQRNKGNFPGRFSGRQFSNSRSEMNVSTLELGDSALYLCASSLERGQGYTFGSGTRLTVV.

Here the CDR3 DNA reads TGTGCCAGCAGCTCGGAAGGCGGGACAGTGAACTATGGCTACACCTTC. Amino acids: CASSSEGGTVNYGYTF. The chain couples TRBV5-5 to TRBJ1-2; TRBD1 aligns across 7 bases. V gave up 3 bases and J gave up 2 bases; unmatched junction bases: 10. The CDR3 contains 16 residues. Germline CDR1 is SGHKS and CDR2 is YYEKEE (reference sequence).

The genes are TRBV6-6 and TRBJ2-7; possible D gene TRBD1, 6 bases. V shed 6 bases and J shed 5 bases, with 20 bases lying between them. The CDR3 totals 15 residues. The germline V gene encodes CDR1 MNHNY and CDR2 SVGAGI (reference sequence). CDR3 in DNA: TGTGCCAGCAGCTTACCTTGGGGGCCCAACGACGAGCAGTACTTC. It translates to CASSLPWGPNDEQYF.

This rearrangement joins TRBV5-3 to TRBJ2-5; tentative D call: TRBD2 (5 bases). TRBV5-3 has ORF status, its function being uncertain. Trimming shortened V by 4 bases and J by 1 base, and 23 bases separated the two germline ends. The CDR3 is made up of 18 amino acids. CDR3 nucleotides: TGTGCCAGAAGCGACCACCGGGCCCACACCGCGGGCCAAGAGACCCAGTACTTC. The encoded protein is CARSDHRAHTAGQETQYF.

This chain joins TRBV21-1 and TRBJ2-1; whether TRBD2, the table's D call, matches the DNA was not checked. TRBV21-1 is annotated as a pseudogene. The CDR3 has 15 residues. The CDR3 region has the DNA TGTGCCAGCAGCAAAGCACTATCCTCCTACAATGAGCAGTTCTTC. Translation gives CASSKALSSYNEQFF.

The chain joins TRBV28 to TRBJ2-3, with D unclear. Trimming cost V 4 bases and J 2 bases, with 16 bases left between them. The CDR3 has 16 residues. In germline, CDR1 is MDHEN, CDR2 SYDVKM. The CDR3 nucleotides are TGTGCCAGCAGTTCCAGAGAGAGACTCCTCACAGATACGCAGTATTTT. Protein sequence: CASSSRERLLTDTQYF.

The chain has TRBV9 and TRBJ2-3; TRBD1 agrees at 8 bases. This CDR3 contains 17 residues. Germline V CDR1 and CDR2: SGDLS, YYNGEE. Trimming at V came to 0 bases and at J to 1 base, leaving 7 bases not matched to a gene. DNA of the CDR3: TGTGCCAGCAGCGTAGAGGGGGGACAGGCGGGCACAGATACGCAGTATTTT. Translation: CASSVEGGQAGTDTQYF.

In DNA, the CDR3 is TGTGCCAGCAGCTTGTTTAGCGGGGGGAACAATGAGCAGTTCTTC. Translated: CASSLFSGGNNEQFF. V is TRBV5-4 and J is TRBJ2-1; 10 positions agree with TRBD2. The J segment lost 5 bases and the V segment lost 1 base, leaving 3 bases of the junction unmatched. This CDR3 has 15 residues. CDR1 and CDR2 (germline): SGHNT, YYREEE (reference sequence).

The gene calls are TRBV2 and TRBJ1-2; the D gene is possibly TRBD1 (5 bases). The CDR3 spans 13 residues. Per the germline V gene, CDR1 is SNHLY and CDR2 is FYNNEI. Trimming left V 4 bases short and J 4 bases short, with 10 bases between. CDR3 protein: CASSASQGYGYTF. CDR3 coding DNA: TGTGCCAGCAGTGCGAGTCAGGGCTATGGCTACACCTTC.

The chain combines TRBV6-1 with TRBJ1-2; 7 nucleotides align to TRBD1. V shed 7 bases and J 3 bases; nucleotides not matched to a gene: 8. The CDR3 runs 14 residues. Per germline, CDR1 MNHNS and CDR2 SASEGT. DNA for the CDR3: TGTGCCAGCACTCCGGGACAGAAAGACTATGGCTACACCTTC. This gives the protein CASTPGQKDYGYTF.

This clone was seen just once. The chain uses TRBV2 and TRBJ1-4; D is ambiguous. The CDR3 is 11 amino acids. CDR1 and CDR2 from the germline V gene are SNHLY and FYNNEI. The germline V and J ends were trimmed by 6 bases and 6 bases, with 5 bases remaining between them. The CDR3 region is CASRLYEKLFF. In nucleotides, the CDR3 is TGTGCCAGCAGATTATATGAAAAACTGTTTTTT.

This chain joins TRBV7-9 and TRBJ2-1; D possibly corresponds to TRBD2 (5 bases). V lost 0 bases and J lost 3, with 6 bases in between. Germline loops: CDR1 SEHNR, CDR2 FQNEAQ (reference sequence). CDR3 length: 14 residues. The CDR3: CASSLASDYNEQFF. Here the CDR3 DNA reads TGTGCCAGCAGCTTAGCTAGCGACTACAATGAGCAGTTCTTC.

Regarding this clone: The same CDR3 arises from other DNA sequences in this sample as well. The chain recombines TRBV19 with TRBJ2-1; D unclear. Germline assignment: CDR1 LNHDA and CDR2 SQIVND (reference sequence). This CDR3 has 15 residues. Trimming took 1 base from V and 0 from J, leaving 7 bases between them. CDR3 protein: CASSIGSGSYNEQFF. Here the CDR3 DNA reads TGTGCCAGTAGTATAGGGTCAGGCTCCTACAATGAGCAGTTCTTC. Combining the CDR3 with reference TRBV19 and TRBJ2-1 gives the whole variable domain DGGITQSPKYLFRKEGQNVTLSCEQNLNHDAMYWYRQDPGQGLRLIYYSQIVNDFQKGDIAEGYSVSREKKESFPLTVTSAQKNPTAFYLCASSIGSGSYNEQFFGPGTRLTVL.

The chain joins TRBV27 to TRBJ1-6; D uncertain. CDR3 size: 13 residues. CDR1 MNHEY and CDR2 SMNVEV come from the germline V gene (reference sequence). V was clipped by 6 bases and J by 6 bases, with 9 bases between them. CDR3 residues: CASSPGLNSPLHF. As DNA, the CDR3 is TGTGCCAGCAGCCCCGGACTTAATTCACCCCTCCACTTT.

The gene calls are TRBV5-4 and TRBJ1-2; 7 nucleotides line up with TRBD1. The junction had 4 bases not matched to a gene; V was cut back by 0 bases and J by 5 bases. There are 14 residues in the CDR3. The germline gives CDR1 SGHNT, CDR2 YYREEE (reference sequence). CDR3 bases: TGTGCCAGCAGCTTGGAGGGGGCCCTTTATGGCTACACCTTC. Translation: CASSLEGALYGYTF.

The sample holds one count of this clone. The CDR3 spells CASSGRGRGNIEQYF. The CDR3 nucleotides are TGTGCCAGCAGTGGTCGGGGGAGGGGGAATATCGAGCAGTACTTC. V usage is TRBV27 and J usage is TRBJ2-7, with D possibly TRBD2 on 7 matching bases. The CDR3 length is 15 residues. Germline V lookup: CDR1 MNHEY, CDR2 SMNVEV (reference sequence). V was pared by 5 bases and J by 6 bases, with 20 bases between.